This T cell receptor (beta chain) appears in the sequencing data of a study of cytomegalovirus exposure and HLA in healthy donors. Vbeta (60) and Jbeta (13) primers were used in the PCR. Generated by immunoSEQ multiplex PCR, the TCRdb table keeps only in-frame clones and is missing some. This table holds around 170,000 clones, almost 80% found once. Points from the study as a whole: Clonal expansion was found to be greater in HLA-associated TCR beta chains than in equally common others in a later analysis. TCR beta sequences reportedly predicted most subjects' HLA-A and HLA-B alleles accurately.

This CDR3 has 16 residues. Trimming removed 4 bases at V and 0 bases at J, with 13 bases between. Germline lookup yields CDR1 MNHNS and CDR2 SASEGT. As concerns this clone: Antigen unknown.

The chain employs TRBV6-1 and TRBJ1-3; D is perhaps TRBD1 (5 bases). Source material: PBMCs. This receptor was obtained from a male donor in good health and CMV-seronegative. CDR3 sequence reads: CASSVIDSASGNTIYF. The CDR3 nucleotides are TGTGCCAGCAGTGTTATCGACAGTGCCTCTGGAAACACCATATATTTT.